This T cell receptor beta chain was recovered during a study of shared clonotypes between healthy human individuals. The study's findings and limits: Compared with clonotypes that all four donors shared, non-shared clonotypes had lower generation probabilities.

In regard to this clone: Antigen unknown.

Germline V gives CDR1 SGHRS, CDR2 YFSETQ. With V trimmed by 4 bases and J by 1 base, 5 bases remained unmatched. This CDR3 contains 14 residues. Produced via immunoSEQ multiplex PCR; TCRdb's table is partial and in-frame only. The table records over a million clones, 95% to 99% of them present only once. The sequence derives from a man aged 25 to 40 in good health. Sequencing was performed on naive CD4+ T cells sorted from blood. Described subset: CD45RA+ positively selected. The chain employs TRBV5-1 and TRBJ2-7; 7 nucleotides match TRBD1. CDR3 DNA: TGCGCCAGCAGCGCAACAGGGGTTTCCTACGAGCAGTACTTC. Translated, it gives CASSATGVSYEQYF.